The sequence of this T cell receptor (beta chain) was determined in a study of OX40 agonist ivuxolimab in advanced cancers. Study-wide context: Patients receiving dose escalation had hepatocellular carcinoma, melanoma, renal cell or head and neck cancer. Two cutaneous melanoma patients and one hepatocellular carcinoma patient, three in all, had partial responses.

This clone was detected only once. What it binds is unknown. Germline assignment: CDR1 LNHDA and CDR2 SQIVND (reference sequence). The V end was cut by 6 bases, the J end by 2 bases, with 11 bases between. CDR3 length equals 14 residues. Study findings and constraints: Also present in some nonresponders was a low level of normalized T-cell clonal expansion. The study observed clonal expansion of CD4+ and CD8+ blood T cells by week 6 at 0.1 to 3.0 mg/kg.

TCRdb's copy holds only in-frame clones and misses some; the assay was immunoSEQ multiplex PCR. The sample lists 80,000 or so clones, roughly 89% seen once, with about 0.61% in the top ten. This sequence was found in an adult with an advanced solid tumor such as melanoma, head and neck, liver or kidney cancer. The rearrangement links TRBV19 to TRBJ2-1, with a weak D call TRBD1 (5 bases). The source was CD4+ or CD8+ T cells sorted from blood, collected in a trial of the OX40 agonist ivuxolimab. In nucleotides, the CDR3 is TGTGCCAGTAGAGACAGCCTTGCCTACAATGAGCAGTTCTTC. Amino acids: CASRDSLAYNEQFF.